The clone carrying this T cell receptor (beta chain) was observed many times. This record belongs to a study of T cells in Graves' hyperthyroidism and ophthalmopathy. There are 14 residues in the CDR3. V dropped 4 bases and J dropped 3 bases, with 14 bases sitting between them. The germline CDR1 and CDR2 sequences are SGHDT and YYEEEE. TCR beta CDR3 regions were amplified from RNA. The primer set for the first-round RT-PCR of the TCR CDR3 was HTBI. A single record per CDR3 protein comes from TCRdb applying MiXCR to the multiplex PCR reads. The sample lists roughly 570,000 distinct CDR3 sequences; about half were seen once. It was uncontrolled infection, other autoimmune disease, pregnancy or lactation that excluded patients. Diagnosis relied on clinical symptoms, serum thyroxine and TRAb, thyroid ultrasound and orbital computed tomography.

This chain uses TRBV5-6 with TRBJ2-7; the D gene is possibly TRBD1 (6 bases). Sequencing input: peripheral blood or thyroid tissue (not recorded which). The clonotype was recovered from an adult woman with Graves' disease, either hyperthyroidism or ophthalmopathy (not recorded which). This chain's CDR3 is CASSQDRILYEQYF. The CDR3 DNA follows: TGTGCCAGCAGCCAAGACAGGATTCTCTACGAGCAGTACTTC.